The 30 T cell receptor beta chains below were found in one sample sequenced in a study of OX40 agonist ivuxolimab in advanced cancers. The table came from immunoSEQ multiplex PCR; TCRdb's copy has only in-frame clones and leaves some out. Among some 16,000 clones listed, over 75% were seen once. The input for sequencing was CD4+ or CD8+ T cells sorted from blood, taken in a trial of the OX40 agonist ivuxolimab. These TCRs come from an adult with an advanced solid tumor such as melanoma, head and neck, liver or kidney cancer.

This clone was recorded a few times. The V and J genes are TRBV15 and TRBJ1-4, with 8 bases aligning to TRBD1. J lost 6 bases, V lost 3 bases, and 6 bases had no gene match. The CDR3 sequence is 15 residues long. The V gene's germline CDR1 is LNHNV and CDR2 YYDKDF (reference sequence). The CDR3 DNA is TGTGCCACCAGCAGCCAGGGGGCGCCGGATGAAAAACTGTTTTTT. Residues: CATSSQGAPDEKLFF.

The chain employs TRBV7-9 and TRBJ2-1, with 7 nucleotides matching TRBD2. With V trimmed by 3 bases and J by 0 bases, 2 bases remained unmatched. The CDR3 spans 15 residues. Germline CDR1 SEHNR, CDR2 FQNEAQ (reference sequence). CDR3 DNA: TGTGCCAGCAGCTTTTGGGAGGGCTCCTACAATGAGCAGTTCTTC. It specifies CASSFWEGSYNEQFF.

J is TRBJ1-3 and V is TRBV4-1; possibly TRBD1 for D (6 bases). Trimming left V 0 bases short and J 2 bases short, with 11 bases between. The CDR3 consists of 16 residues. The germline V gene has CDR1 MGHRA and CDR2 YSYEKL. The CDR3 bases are TGCGCCAGCAGCCAAGATTCGGGGGGCCCTGGAAACACCATATATTTT. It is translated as CASSQDSGGPGNTIYF.

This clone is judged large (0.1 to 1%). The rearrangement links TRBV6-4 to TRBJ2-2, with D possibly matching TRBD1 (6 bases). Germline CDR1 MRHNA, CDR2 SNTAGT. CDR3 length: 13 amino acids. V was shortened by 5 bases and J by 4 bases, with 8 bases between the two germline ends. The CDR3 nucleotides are TGTGCCAGCAGTTACAGGGCCACCGGGGAGCTGTTTTTT. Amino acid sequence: CASSYRATGELFF.

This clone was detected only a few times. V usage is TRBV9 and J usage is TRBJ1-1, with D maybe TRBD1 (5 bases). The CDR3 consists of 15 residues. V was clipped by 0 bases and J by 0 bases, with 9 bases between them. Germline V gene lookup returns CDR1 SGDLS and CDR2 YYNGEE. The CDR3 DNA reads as TGTGCCAGCAGCGTAGAGGGGAACATGAACACTGAAGCTTTCTTT. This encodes CASSVEGNMNTEAFF.

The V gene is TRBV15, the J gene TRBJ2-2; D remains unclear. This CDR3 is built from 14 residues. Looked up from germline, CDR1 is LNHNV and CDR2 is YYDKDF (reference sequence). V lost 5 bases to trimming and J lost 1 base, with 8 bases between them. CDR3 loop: CATSLYKNTGELFF. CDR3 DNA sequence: TGTGCCACCAGCCTATACAAGAACACCGGGGAGCTGTTTTTT.

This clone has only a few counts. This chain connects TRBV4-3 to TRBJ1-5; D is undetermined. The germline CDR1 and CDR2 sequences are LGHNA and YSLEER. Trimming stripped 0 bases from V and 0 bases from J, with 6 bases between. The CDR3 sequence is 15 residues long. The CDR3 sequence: CASSQDAYSNQPQHF. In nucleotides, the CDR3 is TGCGCCAGCAGCCAAGACGCCTATAGCAATCAGCCCCAGCATTTT.

The DNA for the CDR3 is TGTGCCAGCAGTACTCCTGGGGGGTCCTACGAGCAGTACTTC. As protein: CASSTPGGSYEQYF. The genes are TRBV27 and TRBJ2-7; tentatively, D is TRBD2 (6 bases). The germline V gene has CDR1 MNHEY and CDR2 SMNVEV (reference sequence). V gave up 5 bases and J gave up 1 base, with 12 bases separating them. The CDR3 is made up of 14 amino acids.

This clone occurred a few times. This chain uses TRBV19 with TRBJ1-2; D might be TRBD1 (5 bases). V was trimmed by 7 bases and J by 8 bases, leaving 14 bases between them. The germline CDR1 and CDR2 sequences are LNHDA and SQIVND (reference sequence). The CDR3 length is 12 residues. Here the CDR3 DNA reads TGTGCCAGTAAGCACAGGTCAGGAGGCTACACCTTC. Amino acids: CASKHRSGGYTF.

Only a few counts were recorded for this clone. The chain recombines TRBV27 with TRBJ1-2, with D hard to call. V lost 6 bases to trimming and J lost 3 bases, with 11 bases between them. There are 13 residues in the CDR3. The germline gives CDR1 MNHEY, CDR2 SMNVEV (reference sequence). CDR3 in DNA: TGTGCCAGCAGGAGTACTTTGGACTATGGCTACACCTTC. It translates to CASRSTLDYGYTF.

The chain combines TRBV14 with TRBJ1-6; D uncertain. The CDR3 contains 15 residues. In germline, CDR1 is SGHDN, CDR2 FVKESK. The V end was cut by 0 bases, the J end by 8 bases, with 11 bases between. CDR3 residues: CASSQDRASYSPLHF. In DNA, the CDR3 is TGTGCCAGCAGCCAAGATCGGGCCAGTTATTCACCCCTCCACTTT.

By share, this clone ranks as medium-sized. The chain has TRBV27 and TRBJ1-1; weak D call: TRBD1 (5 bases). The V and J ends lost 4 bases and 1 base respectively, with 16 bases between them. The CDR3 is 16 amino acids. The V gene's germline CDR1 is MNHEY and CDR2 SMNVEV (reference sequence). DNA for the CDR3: TGTGCCAGCAGTTCCCTCGAGTGGGACGGGAACACTGAAGCTTTCTTT. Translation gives CASSSLEWDGNTEAFF.

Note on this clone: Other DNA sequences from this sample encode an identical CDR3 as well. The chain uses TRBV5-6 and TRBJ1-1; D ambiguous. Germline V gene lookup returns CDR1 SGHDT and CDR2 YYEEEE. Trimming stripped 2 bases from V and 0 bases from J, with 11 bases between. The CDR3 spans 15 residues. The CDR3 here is CASSFRTEMNTEAFF. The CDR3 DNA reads TGTGCCAGCAGCTTCCGAACGGAAATGAACACTGAAGCTTTCTTT.

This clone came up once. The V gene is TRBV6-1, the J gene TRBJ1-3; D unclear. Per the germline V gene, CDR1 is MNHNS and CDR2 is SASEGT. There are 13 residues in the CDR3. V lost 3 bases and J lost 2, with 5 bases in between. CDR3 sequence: CASSDWAGNTIYF. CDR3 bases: TGTGCCAGCAGTGATTGGGCTGGAAACACCATATATTTT.

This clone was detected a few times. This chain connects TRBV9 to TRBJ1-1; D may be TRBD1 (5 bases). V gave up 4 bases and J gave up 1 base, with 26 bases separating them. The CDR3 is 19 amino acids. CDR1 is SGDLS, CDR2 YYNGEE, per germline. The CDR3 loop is CASSSPPGPRQGPNTEAFF. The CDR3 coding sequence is TGTGCCAGCAGCTCTCCTCCGGGACCGAGACAAGGACCGAACACTGAAGCTTTCTTT. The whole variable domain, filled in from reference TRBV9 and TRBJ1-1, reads DSGVTQTPKHLITATGQRVTLRCSPRSGDLSVYWYQQSLDQGLQFLIQYYNGEERAKGNILERFSAQQFPDLHSELNLSSLELGDSALYFCASSSPPGPRQGPNTEAFFGQGTRLTVV.

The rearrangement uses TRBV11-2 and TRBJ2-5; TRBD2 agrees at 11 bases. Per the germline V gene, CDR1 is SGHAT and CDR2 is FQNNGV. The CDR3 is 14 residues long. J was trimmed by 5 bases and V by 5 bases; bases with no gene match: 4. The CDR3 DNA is TGTGCCAGCAGCCCGACTAGCGGGGTTGAGACCCAGTACTTC. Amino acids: CASSPTSGVETQYF.

In DNA, the CDR3 is TGCGCCAGCAGCTTGGTACCTACCTACGAGCAGTACTTC. Translated: CASSLVPTYEQYF. The chain couples TRBV5-1 to TRBJ2-7; D is unresolved. V was trimmed by 0 bases and J by 2 bases, leaving 6 bases between them. Germline CDR1 reads SGHRS; CDR2 reads YFSETQ. The CDR3 extends over 13 amino acids.

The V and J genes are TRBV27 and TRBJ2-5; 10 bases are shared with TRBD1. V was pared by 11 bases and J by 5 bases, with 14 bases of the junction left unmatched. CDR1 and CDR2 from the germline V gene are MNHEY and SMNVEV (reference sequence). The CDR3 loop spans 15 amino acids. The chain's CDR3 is CAVLARDRGVETQYF. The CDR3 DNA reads TGTGCCGTCCTCGCCCGGGACAGGGGTGTTGAGACCCAGTACTTC.

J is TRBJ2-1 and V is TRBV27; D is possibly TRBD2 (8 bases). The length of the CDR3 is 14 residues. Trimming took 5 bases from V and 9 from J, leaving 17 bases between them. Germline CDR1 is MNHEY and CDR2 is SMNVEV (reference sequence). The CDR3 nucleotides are TGTGCCAGCAGTCGGGGGGGACAGAGCGGTGAGCAGTTCTTC. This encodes CASSRGGQSGEQFF.

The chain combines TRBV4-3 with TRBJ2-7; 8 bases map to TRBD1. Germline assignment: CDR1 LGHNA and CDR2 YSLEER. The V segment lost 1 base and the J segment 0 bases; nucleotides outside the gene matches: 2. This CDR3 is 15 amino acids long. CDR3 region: CASSQGTGSSYEQYF. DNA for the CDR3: TGCGCCAGCAGCCAAGGGACAGGGAGCTCCTACGAGCAGTACTTC.

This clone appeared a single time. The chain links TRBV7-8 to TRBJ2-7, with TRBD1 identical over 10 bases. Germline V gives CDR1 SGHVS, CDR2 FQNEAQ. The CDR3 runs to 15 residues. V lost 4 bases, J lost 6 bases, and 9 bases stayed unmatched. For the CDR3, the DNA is TGTGCCAGCAGCTACCCGGGACAGGGGCGTTCCGAGCAGTACTTC. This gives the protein CASSYPGQGRSEQYF.

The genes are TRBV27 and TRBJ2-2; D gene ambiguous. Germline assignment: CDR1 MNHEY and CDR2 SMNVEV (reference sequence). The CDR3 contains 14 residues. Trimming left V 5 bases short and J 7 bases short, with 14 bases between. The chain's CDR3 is CASSPIPGGGELFF. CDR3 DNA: TGTGCCAGCAGTCCCATACCAGGTGGCGGGGAGCTGTTTTTT.

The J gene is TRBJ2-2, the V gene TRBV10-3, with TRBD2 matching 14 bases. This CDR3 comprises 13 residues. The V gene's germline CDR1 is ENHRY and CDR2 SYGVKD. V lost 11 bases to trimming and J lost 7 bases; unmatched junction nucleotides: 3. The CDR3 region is CAGGTSGSGELFF. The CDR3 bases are TGTGCCGGAGGGACTAGCGGGAGCGGGGAGCTGTTTTTT.

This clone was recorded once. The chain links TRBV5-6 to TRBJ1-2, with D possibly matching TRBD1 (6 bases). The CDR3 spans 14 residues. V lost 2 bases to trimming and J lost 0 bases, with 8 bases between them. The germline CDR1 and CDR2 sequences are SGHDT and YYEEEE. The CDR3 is CASSLQGANYGYTF. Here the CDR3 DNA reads TGTGCCAGCAGCTTACAGGGAGCTAACTATGGCTACACCTTC.

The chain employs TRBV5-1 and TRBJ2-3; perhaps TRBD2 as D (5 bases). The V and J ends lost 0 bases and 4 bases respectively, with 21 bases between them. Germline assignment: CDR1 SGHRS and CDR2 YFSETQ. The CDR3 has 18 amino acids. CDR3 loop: CASSLVAWAGERADTQYF. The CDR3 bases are TGCGCCAGCAGCTTGGTAGCGTGGGCCGGGGAAAGGGCAGATACGCAGTATTTT.

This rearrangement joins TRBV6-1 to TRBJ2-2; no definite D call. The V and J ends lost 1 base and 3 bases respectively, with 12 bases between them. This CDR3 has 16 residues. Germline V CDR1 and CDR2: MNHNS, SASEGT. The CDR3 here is CASSEDRRSYTGELFF. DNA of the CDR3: TGTGCCAGCAGTGAAGACAGAAGGAGTTACACCGGGGAGCTGTTTTTT.

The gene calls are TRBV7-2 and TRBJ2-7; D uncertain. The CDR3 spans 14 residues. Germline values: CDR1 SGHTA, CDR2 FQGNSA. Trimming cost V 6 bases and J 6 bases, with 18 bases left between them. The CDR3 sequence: CASSPTTVFVEQYF. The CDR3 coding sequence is TGTGCCAGCAGTCCGACAACAGTTTTTGTCGAGCAGTACTTC.

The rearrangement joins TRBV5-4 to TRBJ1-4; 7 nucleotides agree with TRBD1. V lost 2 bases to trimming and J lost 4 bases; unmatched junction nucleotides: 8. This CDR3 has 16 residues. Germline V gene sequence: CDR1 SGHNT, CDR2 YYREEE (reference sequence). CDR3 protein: CASSLVGDSLNEKLFF. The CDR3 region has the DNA TGTGCCAGCAGCTTAGTGGGGGACAGCCTTAATGAAAAACTGTTTTTT.

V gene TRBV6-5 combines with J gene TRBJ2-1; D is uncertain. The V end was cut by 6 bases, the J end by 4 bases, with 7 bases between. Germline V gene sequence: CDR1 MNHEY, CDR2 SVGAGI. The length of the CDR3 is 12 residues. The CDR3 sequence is CASRDGYNEQFF. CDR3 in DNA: TGTGCCAGCAGAGATGGATACAATGAGCAGTTCTTC.

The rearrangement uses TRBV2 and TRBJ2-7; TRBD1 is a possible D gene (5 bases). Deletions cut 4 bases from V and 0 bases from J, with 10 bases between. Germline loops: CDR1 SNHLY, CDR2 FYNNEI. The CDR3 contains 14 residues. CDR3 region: CASSGIQGSYEQYF. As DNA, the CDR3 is TGTGCCAGCAGTGGTATTCAGGGCTCCTACGAGCAGTACTTC.